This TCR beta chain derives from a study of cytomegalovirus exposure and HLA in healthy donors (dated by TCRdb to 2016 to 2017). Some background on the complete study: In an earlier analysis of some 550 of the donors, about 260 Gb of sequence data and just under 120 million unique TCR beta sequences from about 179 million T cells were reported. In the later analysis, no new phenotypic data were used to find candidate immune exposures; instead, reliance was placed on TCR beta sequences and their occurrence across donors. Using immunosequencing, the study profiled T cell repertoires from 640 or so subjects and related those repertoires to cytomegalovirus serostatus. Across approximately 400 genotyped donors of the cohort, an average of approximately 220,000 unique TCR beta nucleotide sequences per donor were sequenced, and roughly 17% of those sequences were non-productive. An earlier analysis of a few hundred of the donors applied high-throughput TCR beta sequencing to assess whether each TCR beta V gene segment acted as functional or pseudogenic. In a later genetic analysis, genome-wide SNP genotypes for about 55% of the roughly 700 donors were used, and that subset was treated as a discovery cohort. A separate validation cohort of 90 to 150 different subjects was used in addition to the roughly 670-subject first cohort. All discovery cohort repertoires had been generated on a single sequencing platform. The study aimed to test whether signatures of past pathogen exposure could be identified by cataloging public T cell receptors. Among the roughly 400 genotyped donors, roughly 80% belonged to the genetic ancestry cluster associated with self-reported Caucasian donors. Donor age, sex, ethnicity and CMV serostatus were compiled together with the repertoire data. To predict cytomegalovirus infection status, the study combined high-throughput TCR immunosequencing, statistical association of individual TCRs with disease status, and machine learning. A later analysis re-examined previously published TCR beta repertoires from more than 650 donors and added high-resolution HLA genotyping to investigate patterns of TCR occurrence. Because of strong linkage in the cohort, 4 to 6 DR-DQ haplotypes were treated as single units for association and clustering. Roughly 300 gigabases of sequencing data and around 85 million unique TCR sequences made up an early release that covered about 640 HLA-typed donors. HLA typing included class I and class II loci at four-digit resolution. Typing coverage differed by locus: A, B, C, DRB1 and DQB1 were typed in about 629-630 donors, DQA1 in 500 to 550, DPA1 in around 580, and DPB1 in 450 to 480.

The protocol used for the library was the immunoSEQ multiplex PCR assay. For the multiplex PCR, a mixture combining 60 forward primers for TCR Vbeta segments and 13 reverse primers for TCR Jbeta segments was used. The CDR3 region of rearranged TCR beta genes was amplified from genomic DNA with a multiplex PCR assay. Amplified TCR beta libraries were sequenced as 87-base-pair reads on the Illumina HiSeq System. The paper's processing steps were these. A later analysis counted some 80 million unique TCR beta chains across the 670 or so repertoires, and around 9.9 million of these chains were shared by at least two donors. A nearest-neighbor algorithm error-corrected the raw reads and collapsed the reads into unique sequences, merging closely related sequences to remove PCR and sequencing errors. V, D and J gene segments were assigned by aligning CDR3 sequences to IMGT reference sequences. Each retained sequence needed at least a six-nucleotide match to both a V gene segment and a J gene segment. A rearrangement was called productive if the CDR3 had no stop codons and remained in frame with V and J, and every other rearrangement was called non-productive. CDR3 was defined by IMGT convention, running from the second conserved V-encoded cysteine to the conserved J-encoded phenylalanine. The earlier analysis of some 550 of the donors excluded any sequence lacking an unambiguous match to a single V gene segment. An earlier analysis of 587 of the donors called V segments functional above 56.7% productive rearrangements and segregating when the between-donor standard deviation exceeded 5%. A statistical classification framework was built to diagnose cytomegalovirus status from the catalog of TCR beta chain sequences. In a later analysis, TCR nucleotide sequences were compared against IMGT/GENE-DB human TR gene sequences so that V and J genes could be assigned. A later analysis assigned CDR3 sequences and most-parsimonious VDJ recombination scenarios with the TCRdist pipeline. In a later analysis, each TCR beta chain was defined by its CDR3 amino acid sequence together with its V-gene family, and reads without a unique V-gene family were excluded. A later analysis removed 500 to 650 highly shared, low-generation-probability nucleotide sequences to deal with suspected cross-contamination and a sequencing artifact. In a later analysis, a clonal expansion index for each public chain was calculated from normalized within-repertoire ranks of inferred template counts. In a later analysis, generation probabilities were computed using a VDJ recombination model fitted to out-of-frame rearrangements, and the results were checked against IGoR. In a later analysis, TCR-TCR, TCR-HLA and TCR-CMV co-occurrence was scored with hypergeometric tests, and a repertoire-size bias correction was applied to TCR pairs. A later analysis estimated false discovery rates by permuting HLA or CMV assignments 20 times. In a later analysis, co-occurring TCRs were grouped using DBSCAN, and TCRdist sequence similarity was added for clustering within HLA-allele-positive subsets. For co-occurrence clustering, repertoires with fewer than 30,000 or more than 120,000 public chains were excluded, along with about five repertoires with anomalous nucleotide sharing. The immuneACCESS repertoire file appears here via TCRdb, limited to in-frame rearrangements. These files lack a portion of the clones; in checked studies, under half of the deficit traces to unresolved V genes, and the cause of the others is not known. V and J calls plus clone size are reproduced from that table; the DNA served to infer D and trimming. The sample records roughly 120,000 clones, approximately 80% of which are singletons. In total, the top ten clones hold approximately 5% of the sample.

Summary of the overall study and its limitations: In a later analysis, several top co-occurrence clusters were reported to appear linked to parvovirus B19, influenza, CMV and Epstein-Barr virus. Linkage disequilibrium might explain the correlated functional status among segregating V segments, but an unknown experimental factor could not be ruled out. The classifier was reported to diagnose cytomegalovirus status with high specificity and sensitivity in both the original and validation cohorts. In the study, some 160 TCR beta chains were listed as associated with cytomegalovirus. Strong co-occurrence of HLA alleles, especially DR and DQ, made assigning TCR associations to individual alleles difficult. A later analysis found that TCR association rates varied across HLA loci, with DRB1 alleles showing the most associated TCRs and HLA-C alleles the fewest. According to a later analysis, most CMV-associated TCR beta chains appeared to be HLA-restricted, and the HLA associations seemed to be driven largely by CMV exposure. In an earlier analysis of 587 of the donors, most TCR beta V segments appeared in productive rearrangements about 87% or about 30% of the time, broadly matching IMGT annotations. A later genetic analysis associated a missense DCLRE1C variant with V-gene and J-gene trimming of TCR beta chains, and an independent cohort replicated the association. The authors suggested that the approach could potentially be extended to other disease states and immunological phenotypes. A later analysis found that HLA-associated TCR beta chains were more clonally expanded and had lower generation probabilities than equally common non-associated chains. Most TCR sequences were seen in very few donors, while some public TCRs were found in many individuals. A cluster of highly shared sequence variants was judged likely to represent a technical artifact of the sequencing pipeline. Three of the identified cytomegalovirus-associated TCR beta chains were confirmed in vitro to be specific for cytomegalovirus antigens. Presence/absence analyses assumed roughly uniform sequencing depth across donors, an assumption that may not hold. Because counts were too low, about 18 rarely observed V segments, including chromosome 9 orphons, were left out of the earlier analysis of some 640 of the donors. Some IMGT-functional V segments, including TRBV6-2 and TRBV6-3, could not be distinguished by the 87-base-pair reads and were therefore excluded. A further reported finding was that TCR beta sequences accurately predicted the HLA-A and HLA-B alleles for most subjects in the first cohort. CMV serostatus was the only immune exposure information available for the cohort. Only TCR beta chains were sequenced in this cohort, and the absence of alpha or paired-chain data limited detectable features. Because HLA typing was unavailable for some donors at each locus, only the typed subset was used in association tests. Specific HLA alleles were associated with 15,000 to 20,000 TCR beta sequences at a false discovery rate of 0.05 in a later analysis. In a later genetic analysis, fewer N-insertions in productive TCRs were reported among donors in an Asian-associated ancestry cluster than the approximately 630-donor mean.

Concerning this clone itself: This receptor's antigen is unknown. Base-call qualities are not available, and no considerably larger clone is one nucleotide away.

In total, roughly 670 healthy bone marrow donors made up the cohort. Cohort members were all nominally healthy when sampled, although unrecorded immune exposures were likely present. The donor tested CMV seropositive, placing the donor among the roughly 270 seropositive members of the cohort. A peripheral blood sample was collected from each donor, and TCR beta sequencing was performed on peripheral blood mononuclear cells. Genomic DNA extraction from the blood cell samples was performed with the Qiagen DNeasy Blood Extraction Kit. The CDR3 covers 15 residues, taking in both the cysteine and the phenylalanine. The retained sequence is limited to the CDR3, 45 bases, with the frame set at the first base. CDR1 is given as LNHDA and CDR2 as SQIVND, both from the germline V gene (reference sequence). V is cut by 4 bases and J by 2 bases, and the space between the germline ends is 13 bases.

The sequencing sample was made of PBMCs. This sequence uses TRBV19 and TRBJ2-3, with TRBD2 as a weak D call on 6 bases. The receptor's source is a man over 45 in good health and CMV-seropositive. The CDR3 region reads CASSTGLTHTDTQYF. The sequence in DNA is TGTGCCAGTAGTACAGGACTAACCCACACAGATACGCAGTATTTT.